Below, one T cell receptor beta chain is given with its context. The data derive from a study of blood T cell repertoires in COVID-19. Study details: The study drew acute and convalescent COVID-19 samples from the United States, Italy and Spain. PBMCs, B-cell-depleted T cells, or T cells were the source of the cDNA or gDNA that made up the material.

How the authors handled the data: Counts of nucleated cells, estimated from reference gene primer amplification, were obtained. The table came from immunoSEQ multiplex PCR; TCRdb's copy has only in-frame clones and leaves some out. The V and J calls and clone size come from that table; D and trimming were worked out from the DNA. The data contain around 150,000 clones, 75% to 90% of them singletons. V lost 0 bases and J 2 bases, leaving 14 bases between the germline ends. The germline gives CDR1 LNHNV, CDR2 YYDKDF (reference sequence). The CDR3 length is 16 residues. The clonotype originates from a woman aged 60-70 years with active COVID-19. The chain couples TRBV15 to TRBJ2-7, with D unclear. Sequencing was done on a sample of peripheral blood. CDR3 loop: CATSRDTWLDPYEQYF. DNA for the CDR3: TGTGCCACCAGCAGAGATACGTGGCTAGATCCCTACGAGCAGTACTTC.